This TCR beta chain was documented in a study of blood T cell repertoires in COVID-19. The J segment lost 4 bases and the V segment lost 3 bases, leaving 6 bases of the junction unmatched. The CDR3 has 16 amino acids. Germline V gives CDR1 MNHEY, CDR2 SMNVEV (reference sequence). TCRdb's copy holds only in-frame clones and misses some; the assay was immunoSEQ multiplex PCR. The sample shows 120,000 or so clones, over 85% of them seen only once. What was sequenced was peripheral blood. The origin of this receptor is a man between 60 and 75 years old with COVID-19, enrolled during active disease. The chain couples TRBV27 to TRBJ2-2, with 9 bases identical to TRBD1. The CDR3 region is CASSFKGTGPTGELFF. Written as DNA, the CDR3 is TGTGCCAGCAGTTTTAAGGGGACAGGGCCCACCGGGGAGCTGTTTTTT.